The 28 T cell receptor beta chains below were found in one sample sequenced in a study of OX40 agonist ivuxolimab in advanced cancers. TCRdb's table, derived via immunoSEQ multiplex PCR, lists solely in-frame clones and lacks some. The sample contains around 56,000 clones, less than 85% of which appear only once. The sequencing here drew on CD4+ or CD8+ T cells sorted from blood, taken in a trial of the OX40 agonist ivuxolimab. These receptors originate from an adult with an advanced solid tumor such as melanoma, head and neck, liver or kidney cancer.

The V and J genes are TRBV10-1 and TRBJ2-5; 7 bases match TRBD2. Germline V gene sequence: CDR1 WNHNN, CDR2 SYGVQD (reference sequence). J gave up 5 bases and V 0 bases, and 6 bases lay outside the gene matches. This CDR3 contains 15 residues. The DNA of the CDR3 is TGCGCCAGCAGTGAGTCGAGGGGACTACCGGAGACCCAGTACTTC. Protein: CASSESRGLPETQYF.

V usage is TRBV7-2 and J usage is TRBJ2-7; 9 bases align to TRBD2. Germline V gene lookup returns CDR1 SGHTA and CDR2 FQGNSA. The CDR3 totals 16 residues. V dropped 4 bases and J dropped 3; count of bases not matched to a gene: 10. This CDR3 reads CASSSNVLAGHYEQYF. The CDR3 nucleotides read TGTGCCAGCAGCTCCAACGTGCTAGCGGGGCACTACGAGCAGTACTTC.

The V and J genes are TRBV21-1 and TRBJ2-7; the DNA was not compared with TRBD2, the D call given in the table. TRBV21-1 is a pseudogene segment. This CDR3 has 16 residues. CDR3 amino acids: CASSKDSGSPPEEQYF. The CDR3 nucleotides read TGTGCCAGCAGCAAAGATTCCGGGTCTCCTCCTGAAGAGCAGTACTTC.

V usage is TRBV4-2 and J usage is TRBJ2-3, with 9 positions matching TRBD2. CDR1 and CDR2 (germline): LGHNA, YNFKEQ. V gave up 0 bases and J gave up 5 bases; unmatched junction bases: 12. This CDR3 has 18 amino acids. DNA for the CDR3: TGTGCCAGCAGCCAAGATCTTCAAGCGGGAGGAACGATAGATACGCAGTATTTT. It translates to CASSQDLQAGGTIDTQYF.

This clone was seen a single time. The genes are TRBV29-1 and TRBJ1-1; 9 bases match TRBD1. V lost 6 bases to trimming and J lost 6 bases; unmatched junction nucleotides: 8. The V gene's germline CDR1 is SQVTM and CDR2 ANQGSEA. This CDR3 has 13 amino acids. CDR3 loop: CSVQTGGSAEAFF. Here the CDR3 DNA reads TGCAGCGTCCAGACAGGGGGGAGCGCTGAAGCTTTCTTT.

The chain joins TRBV30 to TRBJ1-2; D is uncertain. Trimming left V 0 bases short and J 1 base short, with 6 bases between. CDR3 length equals 13 residues. The germline CDR1 and CDR2 sequences are GTSNPN and SVGIG (reference sequence). CDR3 region: CAWSVSSNYGYTF. The DNA for the CDR3 is TGTGCCTGGAGTGTATCGAGTAACTATGGCTACACCTTC. The full variable domain, with the rest looked up from reference TRBV30 and TRBJ1-2, is SQTIHQWPATLVQPVGSPLSLECTVEGTSNPNLYWYRQAAGRGLQLLFYSVGIGQISSEVPQNLSASRPQDRQFILSSKKLLLSDSGFYLCAWSVSSNYGYTFGSGTRLTVV.

As regards this clone: The junction shows a germline mismatch at one end, possibly a read error. The chain is built from TRBV7-9 and TRBJ2-7; TRBD1 matches at 8 bases. Germline values: CDR1 SEHNR, CDR2 FQNEAQ (reference sequence). The CDR3 is 14 amino acids. The DNA for the CDR3 is TGCGCCAGCTCCCCGGACAGGGCCTCCTACGAGCAGTACTTC. It codes for CASSPDRASYEQYF.

The gene calls are TRBV28 and TRBJ1-2; D might be TRBD1 (6 bases). CDR1 MDHEN and CDR2 SYDVKM come from the germline V gene. V was trimmed by 5 bases and J by 0 bases, leaving 13 bases between them. This CDR3 has 15 residues. In DNA form, the CDR3 reads TGTGCCAGCAGTCCACATGGACAGACTAACTATGGCTACACCTTC. It yields the protein CASSPHGQTNYGYTF.

V and J are TRBV19 and TRBJ1-2; D possibly corresponds to TRBD1 (6 bases). The CDR3 runs 13 residues. V gave up 10 bases and J gave up 4 bases, with 16 bases separating them. Germline assignment: CDR1 LNHDA and CDR2 SQIVND (reference sequence). The CDR3 nucleotides read TGTGCCACCAAGGGGCAGGGGAGCTATGGCTACACCTTC. Amino acid sequence: CATKGQGSYGYTF.

This rearrangement joins TRBV7-2 to TRBJ1-6, with D unresolved. The V end lost 1 base, the J end lost 6 bases, and 19 bases lay between the germline ends. This CDR3 is 18 amino acids long. Germline V CDR1 and CDR2: SGHTA, FQGNSA. The CDR3 nucleotides are TGTGCCAGCAGCTTAGGGGTTTTTGGCGGCGGGATTAATTCACCCCTCCACTTT. Translation gives CASSLGVFGGGINSPLHF.

This rearrangement joins TRBV7-2 to TRBJ2-4, with 7 bases fitting TRBD2. This CDR3 has 15 residues. V gave up 3 bases and J gave up 5 bases; unmatched junction bases: 7. CDR1 is SGHTA and CDR2 is FQGNSA in the germline V gene. Here the CDR3 reads CASSLGGGGENIQYF. The CDR3 DNA sequence: TGTGCCAGCAGCTTGGGAGGCGGGGGAGAAAACATTCAGTACTTC.

This clone was seen a single time. V is TRBV27 and J is TRBJ2-3, with D possibly matching TRBD2 (5 bases). The CDR3 consists of 14 residues. With 2 bases removed from V and 6 bases from J, the gap between germline ends came to 12 bases. In germline, CDR1 is MNHEY, CDR2 SMNVEV (reference sequence). CDR3 sequence: CASSLSGPRDTQYF. The CDR3 nucleotides are TGTGCCAGCAGTTTAAGCGGACCACGGGATACGCAGTATTTT.

The chain uses TRBV5-4 and TRBJ2-7, with 16 bases that match TRBD2. After removal of 4 bases from V and 4 bases from J, the junction contained 8 bases not matched to a gene. Germline-derived CDR1 and CDR2 are SGHNT and YYREEE (reference sequence). The CDR3 is 17 residues long. CDR3: CASSRPGTSGGAYEQYF. In DNA form, the CDR3 reads TGTGCCAGCAGCCGCCCCGGGACTAGCGGGGGGGCTTACGAGCAGTACTTC.

The chain combines TRBV18 with TRBJ1-6, with unresolved D. Trimming took off 3 bases at V and 0 bases at J, with 18 bases between the two ends. The CDR3 has 19 residues. CDR1 is KGHSH, CDR2 LQKENI, per germline. CDR3 nucleotides: TGTGCCAGCTCACCTCTACCGGCGGGAGGCGGCTCCTATAATTCACCCCTCCACTTT. It is translated as CASSPLPAGGGSYNSPLHF. Complete variable domain (other parts from reference TRBV18 and TRBJ1-6): NAGVMQNPRHLVRRRGQEARLRCSPMKGHSHVYWYRQLPEEGLKFMVYLQKENIIDESGMPKERFSAEFPKEGPSILRIQQVVRGDSAAYFCASSPLPAGGGSYNSPLHFGNGTRLTVT.

This chain links TRBV6-5 with TRBJ2-3; 9 bases align to TRBD1. The V and J ends lost 6 bases and 5 bases, in that order; junction bases with no gene match: 9. Looked up from germline, CDR1 is MNHEY and CDR2 is SVGAGI. The CDR3 covers 15 residues. The CDR3 sequence is CASSQNRGRQDTQYF. In DNA, the CDR3 is TGTGCCAGCAGCCAGAACAGGGGGCGGCAAGATACGCAGTATTTT.

The chain links TRBV28 to TRBJ1-3; 7 positions match TRBD1. The CDR3 loop spans 17 amino acids. The germline CDR1 and CDR2 sequences are MDHEN and SYDVKM. V shed 5 bases and J 0 bases; nucleotides not matched to a gene: 10. In DNA form, the CDR3 reads TGTGCCAGCAGTCCACCCACAGGGGCCGCCTCTGGAAACACCATATATTTT. Translation gives CASSPPTGAASGNTIYF.

This sequence joins TRBV18 and TRBJ1-5, with 9 positions matching TRBD1. CDR3 size: 15 residues. From germline, CDR1 is KGHSH and CDR2 LQKENI. V trimming: 1 base; J trimming: 5 bases; junction bases outside the gene matches: 3. In DNA, the CDR3 is TGTGCCAGCTCACCACAACAGGGGGCAGATCAGCCCCAGCATTTT. Its protein is CASSPQQGADQPQHF.

This clone came up a few times. This chain connects TRBV19 to TRBJ1-5, with 8 bases lining up with TRBD1. V lost 8 bases and J lost 6; bases outside the gene matches: 12. CDR1 is LNHDA and CDR2 is SQIVND in the germline V gene (reference sequence). This CDR3 spans 15 amino acids. This CDR3 is CASYGQGEIGQPQHF. The DNA for the CDR3 is TGTGCCAGTTACGGACAGGGCGAAATAGGTCAGCCCCAGCATTTT.

The rearrangement uses TRBV6-6 and TRBJ2-6; 9 positions match TRBD1. Trimming at V came to 10 bases and at J to 2 bases, leaving 0 bases not matched to a gene. Per germline, CDR1 MNHNY and CDR2 SVGAGI (reference sequence). The CDR3 runs to 13 residues. The CDR3, as DNA: TGTGCCAACAGGGGGCCTGGGGCCAACGTCCTGACTTTC. Encoded protein: CANRGPGANVLTF.

The chain joins TRBV7-2 to TRBJ1-3; D is uncertain. Germline V gene data show CDR1 as SGHTA and CDR2 as FQGNSA. The V gene lost 1 base and the J gene lost 0 bases, with 10 bases spanning the gap. This CDR3 is 16 amino acids long. CDR3 in amino acids: CASSLGATVSGNTIYF. The CDR3 DNA is TGTGCCAGCAGCTTAGGGGCTACAGTCTCTGGAAACACCATATATTTT.

This clone came up a few times. The V gene is TRBV4-1, the J gene TRBJ1-4, with D uncertain. V was clipped by 4 bases and J by 8 bases, with 14 bases between them. This CDR3 comprises 14 residues. Per germline, CDR1 MGHRA and CDR2 YSYEKL. CDR3 sequence (DNA): TGCGCCAGCAGCCTTGGCAGTAGTGGGGAAAAACTGTTTTTT. It yields the protein CASSLGSSGEKLFF.

This clone has more than one count but fewer than ten. V usage is TRBV6-6 and J usage is TRBJ1-4; D not resolved. V dropped 6 bases and J dropped 0 bases, with 11 bases sitting between them. Germline CDR1 MNHNY, CDR2 SVGAGI (reference sequence). The CDR3 consists of 15 residues. The CDR3 sequence: CASRKGGATNEKLFF. Written as DNA, the CDR3 is TGTGCCAGCAGAAAAGGAGGTGCAACTAATGAAAAACTGTTTTTT.

The gene calls are TRBV4-3 and TRBJ1-6; 7 bases line up with TRBD1. The V gene end was trimmed by 2 bases and the J gene end by 8 bases; junction bases not matched to a gene: 6. Germline CDR1 is LGHNA and CDR2 is YSLEER. CDR3 length: 15 residues. CDR3: CASSQIMQGDSPLHF. DNA for the CDR3: TGCGCCAGCAGCCAAATCATGCAGGGGGATTCACCCCTCCACTTT.

The V call is TRBV5-1, the J call TRBJ2-7, with no clear D. Germline CDR1 SGHRS, CDR2 YFSETQ. Trimming removed 0 bases from V and 8 bases from J, with 12 bases in between. CDR3 length equals 13 residues. The CDR3 is CASSLGYGGQQYF. The CDR3 region has the DNA TGCGCCAGCAGCTTGGGATATGGCGGACAGCAGTACTTC.

The genes are TRBV19 and TRBJ2-6, with a tentative D call TRBD2 (7 bases). This CDR3 is built from 18 residues. Trimming pared 3 bases from V and 0 bases from J, leaving 15 bases between. CDR1 LNHDA and CDR2 SQIVND come from the germline V gene (reference sequence). The CDR3 DNA reads as TGTGCCAGTAGTATTAGGGGGGACTACTTCTCTGGGGCCAACGTCCTGACTTTC. Residues: CASSIRGDYFSGANVLTF.

The CDR3 DNA reads TGTGCCAGCTCACCACAAAGTGCTGGGAGCGCATCACCCCTCCACTTT. As protein: CASSPQSAGSASPLHF. The chain recombines TRBV18 with TRBJ1-6; D unresolved. There are 16 residues in the CDR3. V lost 1 base and J lost 10, with 17 bases in between. Germline V lookup: CDR1 KGHSH, CDR2 LQKENI.

The V call is TRBV11-2, the J call TRBJ1-2; D remains unclear. Germline V lookup: CDR1 SGHAT, CDR2 FQNNGV. The length of the CDR3 is 13 residues. The V gene lost 0 bases and the J gene lost 5 bases, with 7 bases spanning the gap. The CDR3 loop is CASSLDLGYGYTF. CDR3 DNA: TGTGCCAGCAGCTTAGATCTAGGTTATGGCTACACCTTC. Full variable domain (missing parts from reference TRBV11-2 and TRBJ1-2): EAGVAQSPRYKIIEKRQSVAFWCNPISGHATLYWYQQILGQGPKLLIQFQNNGVVDDSQLPKDRFSAERLKGVDSTLKIQPAKLEDSAVYLCASSLDLGYGYTFGSGTRLTVV.

The gene calls are TRBV2 and TRBJ2-3; TRBD2 aligns across 7 bases. This CDR3 has 16 residues. Per germline, CDR1 SNHLY and CDR2 FYNNEI. V shed 3 bases, J shed 3 bases, and the junction held 9 bases outside the gene matches. The DNA of the CDR3 is TGTGCCAGCAGTGACAAGGCGGGAGTTTTGACAGATACGCAGTATTTT. As protein: CASSDKAGVLTDTQYF. Filled out from reference TRBV2 and TRBJ2-3, the complete variable domain reads EPEVTQTPSHQVTQMGQEVILRCVPISNHLYFYWYRQILGQKVEFLVSFYNNEISEKSEIFDDQFSVERPDGSNFTLKIRSTKLEDSAMYFCASSDKAGVLTDTQYFGPGTRLTVL.